This T cell receptor beta chain was sequenced for a study of shared clonotypes between healthy human individuals (dated by TCRdb to 2020 to 2021). Background for the entire study: A couple of women and three men aged 18 to 49 years were included in the cohort. For each donor, CD4 naive and CD4 memory were each given three plates, CD8 naive was given two plates, and CD8 memory was given one plate. Libraries were prepared and TCR repertoires were sequenced by different laboratories using diverse techniques, in order to increase sequencing depth and limit assay-specific biases. Per donor, leukapheresis produced somewhere between about 0.8 and 9 billion PBMCs. To estimate repertoire size and how much clonotypes are shared between individuals, the study performed deep sequencing of blood TCR repertoires from about five healthy adults. The research as a whole found: Sampling was limited to blood, and TCR repertoires in tissue likely differ from TCR repertoires in blood. About 5% of naive CD4, approximately 3.7% of naive CD8, 2.3% of memory CD4, and 0.4% of memory CD8 clonotypes were shared across a few donors. The small number of donors limited the genetic and exposure-history diversity represented. Naive subsets generally had larger estimated clonotype richness than memory subsets. Based on pairwise subsampling, the degree of clonotype sharing among donors was expected to be affected by sequencing depth. Rarefaction of sorted-subset datasets indicated incomplete sequencing despite the large sequencing depth. Compared with non-shared clonotypes, the clonotypes found in all four sorted-subset donors had higher generation probabilities.

Using the deep immunoSEQ assay, multiplex PCR amplified TCR CDR3 regions from genomic DNA. Genomic DNA extracted from each cell subset was distributed evenly over all wells of several immunoSEQ 96-well plates, and each plate served as one replicate. Each replicate PCR for sorted subsets received around 0.2 ug genomic DNA, equal to roughly 33,000 T cell genomes. The purified libraries were quantified using a Qubit 3.0 fluorometer, sized with a Bioanalyzer 2100, and then quantified again using the KAPA Library Quantification kit. Every immunoSEQ 96-well plate was sequenced on a dedicated single-read 150-cycle Illumina NextSeq 550 flow cell. Per the authors' processing: The immunoSEQ output contained only junctional sequences without quality scores, so filtering could not match that applied to full-length reads. Sequences were annotated with PyIR, a Python wrapper for IgBLAST v1.9, using IMGT germline references to assign V/J genes and CDR3. Reads with weak V/J assignments (E-value above 1e-6), missing CDR3, stop codons, out-of-frame junctions, or ambiguous translated residues were removed. A V3J clonotype was defined by an identical inferred V gene, J gene, and CDR3 amino acid sequence. Percentage overlap between repertoires was calculated by dividing the number of shared unique clonotypes by the size of the smaller repertoire. Richness of each repertoire was evaluated using RTK rarefaction, the Chao1 estimator, and Recon v2.1 estimates of unobserved clonotypes. Generation probabilities for all TCRbeta clonotypes obtained by the gDNA method from four donors were computed using OLGA. TCRdb re-hosts the immuneACCESS table, in-frame sequences only. Its copies lack some clones; in the studies checked, an unresolved V gene accounts for under half of them, and the cause for the rest is not known. V and J calls and clone size are given by that table; D and trimming were obtained from the DNA. Across this sample there are around 2,000,000 clones, with 85% to 95% seen only once. The ten largest clones add up to 1.5% to 2% of the sample.

About this clone itself: There is no known antigen for this receptor. No base qualities exist here, and no much larger clone lies one base off it.

V was cut back by 7 bases and J by 5 bases, leaving a gap of 12 bases between them. The cysteine opens and the phenylalanine closes a CDR3 of 13 amino acids. This entry keeps only the CDR3 DNA: 39 bases, framed from base 1. The germline V gene supplies CDR1 SNHLY and CDR2 FYNNEI. CD8 naive samples were CD45RO-negative cells positively selected for CCR7, giving a CD45RA+CCR7+ population that excluded TemRA cells. The donors were healthy, HIV-negative adults with no recently reported acute infections or vaccinations. Every donor was a Caucasian adult living in Nashville, Tennessee, USA. Blood was obtained by leukapheresis, after which PBMCs were separated by Ficoll-Histopaque density gradient centrifugation and cryopreserved in liquid nitrogen vapor phase. Analytical flow cytometry was used to check the purity and quantity of every magnetically sorted T cell population. From each sorted fraction, genomic DNA was isolated and quantified by UV absorbance on a Nanodrop 2000c.

The clonotype was recovered from a man aged 18 to 29 in good health. Some clones in this sample may be carry-over from other donors' samples. The rearranged chain carries TRBV2 and TRBJ2-1, and possibly TRBD2, on 7 matching bases. Sequences were obtained from naive CD8+ T cells from PBMCs. This sample's cell subset or site label indicates: CD45RA+CCR7+. The bases read TGTGCCAGCATGGGGGGGCCCGACAATGAGCAGTTCTTC. Its protein product is CASMGGPDNEQFF.